The clone carrying this T cell receptor beta chain has a count of ten or more. The CDR3 spans 13 residues. V was pared by 5 bases and J by 11 bases, with 18 bases between. Germline CDR1 is DFQATT and CDR2 is SNEGSKA (reference sequence). These data are taken from a study of neurological immune-mediated disorders. One entry per CDR3 protein, called by TCRdb with MiXCR from the 5' RACE reads. The repertoire has more than 20,000 distinct CDR3 sequences, roughly 2.7% of them found once; the top ten carry 2.3%. Sequencing was performed on PBMCs. The sequence was obtained from a woman aged 50 to 60 with multiple sclerosis. The rearrangement uses TRBV20-1 and TRBJ2-2; weak D call: TRBD1 (6 bases). This chain's CDR3 is CSADRDTEGELFF. CDR3 nucleotides: TGCAGTGCTGACCGGGACACCGAAGGAGAGCTGTTTTTT.